The rows below give T cell receptor beta chains drawn from one sample of a study of response to subunit inactivated influenza vaccine. TCRdb re-derived calls from the RT-PCR reads in MiXCR, one entry per CDR3 protein. Altogether approximately 700,000 distinct CDR3 sequences are present, about 15% being singletons, with the ten largest covering 5.5% to 8%. The sample consisted of PBMCs from blood, taken around 14 days before vaccination. All receptors come from a man in his forties or fifties who received an inactivated influenza vaccine. The CDR3 runs from the conserved cysteine through the conserved F or W. The D gene is left open where the match is weak. Expanded clones are given a class, and other clones once, few, many or no size at all.

D gene: NA; clone size: NA; V gene: TRBV5-5; J gene: TRBJ2-7; CDR3 protein: CASSLVATEGSYEQYF; CDR3 DNA: TGTGCCAGCAGCTTGGTTGCAACCGAGGGCTCCTACGAGCAGTACTTC
D gene: TRBD2; clone size: NA; V gene: TRBV27; J gene: TRBJ2-1; CDR3 protein: CASSWASGSYNEQFF; CDR3 DNA: TGTGCCAGCAGTTGGGCTAGCGGCTCCTACAATGAGCAGTTCTTC
D gene: NA; clone size: few; V gene: TRBV4-1; J gene: TRBJ2-1; CDR3 protein: CASSQAFGRQESSYNEQFF; CDR3 DNA: TGCGCCAGCAGCCAAGCCTTTGGACGGCAGGAGAGCTCCTACAATGAGCAGTTCTTC
D gene: TRBD1; clone size: NA; V gene: TRBV5-1; J gene: TRBJ2-2; CDR3 protein: CASSYDRGYTRELFF; CDR3 DNA: TGCGCCAGCAGCTACGACAGGGGCTACACCCGGGAGCTGTTTTTT
D gene: TRBD1; clone size: many; V gene: TRBV4-2; J gene: TRBJ2-5; CDR3 protein: CASSQEGTDQETQYF; CDR3 DNA: TGTGCCAGCAGCCAAGAGGGGACAGATCAAGAGACCCAGTACTTC
D gene: NA; clone size: NA; V gene: TRBV7-2; J gene: TRBJ2-1; CDR3 protein: CASSLEQGYDQFF; CDR3 DNA: TGTGCCAGCAGCTTAGAACAGGGTTATGATCAGTTCTTC
D gene: NA; clone size: few; V gene: TRBV6-2/TRBV6-3; J gene: TRBJ2-7; CDR3 protein: CASSYGAPNTYEQYF; CDR3 DNA: TGTGCCAGCAGTTACGGCGCCCCTAATACTTACGAGCAGTACTTC
D gene: TRBD1; clone size: many; V gene: TRBV14; J gene: TRBJ1-2; CDR3 protein: CASSQTGGMPNYGYTF; CDR3 DNA: TGTGCCAGCAGCCAAACAGGGGGCATGCCCAACTATGGCTACACCTTC
D gene: NA; clone size: many; V gene: TRBV4-2; J gene: TRBJ1-2; CDR3 protein: CASSQDLGTNYGYTF; CDR3 DNA: TGTGCCAGCAGCCAAGATTTGGGGACAAACTATGGCTACACCTTC
D gene: TRBD1; clone size: NA; V gene: TRBV4-3; J gene: TRBJ1-4; CDR3 protein: CASSKTGEREKLFF; CDR3 DNA: TGCGCCAGCAGCAAAACAGGGGAGAGGGAAAAACTGTTTTTT
D gene: NA; clone size: few; V gene: TRBV30; J gene: TRBJ2-7; CDR3 protein: CAWSVRLGEQYF; CDR3 DNA: TGTGCCTGGAGTGTACGGCTTGGCGAGCAGTACTTC
D gene: NA; clone size: NA; V gene: TRBV20-1; J gene: TRBJ2-3; CDR3 protein: CSALRGVSTDTQYF; CDR3 DNA: TGCAGTGCTCTCAGGGGAGTTAGCACAGATACGCAGTATTTT
D gene: TRBD2; clone size: NA; V gene: TRBV20-1; J gene: TRBJ2-7; CDR3 protein: CSANSGRVHEQYF; CDR3 DNA: TGCAGTGCTAATAGCGGGAGGGTTCATGAGCAGTACTTC
D gene: TRBD2; clone size: NA; V gene: TRBV6-1; J gene: TRBJ2-1; CDR3 protein: CASTSGGAFAYNEQFF; CDR3 DNA: TGTGCCAGTACTAGCGGGGGGGCCTTTGCCTACAATGAGCAGTTCTTC
D gene: NA; clone size: NA; V gene: TRBV7-2; J gene: TRBJ2-5; CDR3 protein: CASSLVPGAETQYF; CDR3 DNA: TGTGCCAGCAGCTTAGTGCCGGGGGCCGAGACCCAGTACTTC
D gene: NA; clone size: few; V gene: TRBV24-1; J gene: TRBJ2-3; CDR3 protein: CATSDLGGQGGTDTQYF; CDR3 DNA: TGTGCCACCAGTGATTTGGGGGGACAAGGAGGAACAGATACGCAGTATTTT
D gene: NA; clone size: NA; V gene: TRBV6-5; J gene: TRBJ1-1; CDR3 protein: CASSGPNTEAFF; CDR3 DNA: TGTGCCAGCAGCGGTCCCAACACTGAAGCTTTCTTT
D gene: TRBD1; clone size: many; V gene: TRBV7-6; J gene: TRBJ2-7; CDR3 protein: CASSFMGQGPNEQYF; CDR3 DNA: TGTGCCAGCAGCTTTATGGGACAGGGCCCCAACGAGCAGTACTTC
D gene: NA; clone size: many; V gene: TRBV12-3/TRBV12-4; J gene: TRBJ2-2; CDR3 protein: CASSWVNTGELFF; CDR3 DNA: TGTGCCAGCAGTTGGGTGAACACCGGGGAGCTGTTTTTT
D gene: NA; clone size: NA; V gene: TRBV6-5; J gene: TRBJ2-3; CDR3 protein: CASSYQSKKGDTQYF; CDR3 DNA: TGTGCCAGCAGTTACCAGAGTAAGAAAGGAGATACGCAGTATTTT
D gene: NA; clone size: few; V gene: TRBV6-2/TRBV6-3; J gene: TRBJ2-7; CDR3 protein: CASTRGGWRDEQYF; CDR3 DNA: TGTGCCAGCACCAGAGGTGGGTGGCGAGACGAGCAGTACTTC
D gene: NA; clone size: few; V gene: TRBV9; J gene: TRBJ2-7; CDR3 protein: CASSVSLGSSYEQYF; CDR3 DNA: TGTGCCAGCAGCGTGTCCCTGGGTTCCTCCTACGAGCAGTACTTC
D gene: TRBD1; clone size: NA; V gene: TRBV4-1; J gene: TRBJ2-7; CDR3 protein: CASSQEDRVGEQYF; CDR3 DNA: TGCGCCAGCAGCCAAGAAGACAGGGTGGGGGAGCAGTACTTC
D gene: TRBD1; clone size: few; V gene: TRBV6-5; J gene: TRBJ2-1; CDR3 protein: CASAGGAYNEQFF; CDR3 DNA: TGTGCCAGCGCAGGGGGCGCTTACAATGAGCAGTTCTTC
D gene: NA; clone size: NA; V gene: TRBV19; J gene: TRBJ2-7; CDR3 protein: CASSLGVTTYEQYF; CDR3 DNA: TGTGCCAGTAGTCTTGGGGTTACTACCTACGAGCAGTACTTC
D gene: NA; clone size: few; V gene: TRBV3-1; J gene: TRBJ2-5; CDR3 protein: CASSQAGGWETQYF; CDR3 DNA: TGTGCCAGCAGCCAAGCAGGAGGCTGGGAGACCCAGTACTTC
D gene: NA; clone size: NA; V gene: TRBV6-1; J gene: TRBJ1-4; CDR3 protein: CASGLPGLGNEKLFF; CDR3 DNA: TGTGCCAGCGGCCTCCCAGGGTTAGGTAATGAAAAACTGTTTTTT
D gene: TRBD1; clone size: few; V gene: TRBV28; J gene: TRBJ2-1; CDR3 protein: CASTLTGTYNEQFF; CDR3 DNA: TGTGCCAGCACCCTGACAGGGACGTACAATGAGCAGTTCTTC
D gene: NA; clone size: few; V gene: TRBV3-1; J gene: TRBJ2-1; CDR3 protein: CASSQELLGLNEQFF; CDR3 DNA: TGTGCCAGCAGCCAAGAGCTCCTAGGTTTAAATGAGCAGTTCTTC
D gene: NA; clone size: few; V gene: TRBV20-1; J gene: TRBJ1-6; CDR3 protein: CSAGAQLNYNSPLHF; CDR3 DNA: TGCAGTGCTGGAGCTCAACTGAACTATAATTCACCCCTCCACTTT
D gene: NA; clone size: NA; V gene: TRBV27; J gene: TRBJ1-3; CDR3 protein: CARDRQASSGNTIYF; CDR3 DNA: TGTGCAAGGGATAGACAGGCGAGCTCTGGAAACACCATATATTTT
D gene: NA; clone size: many; V gene: TRBV18; J gene: TRBJ2-1; CDR3 protein: CASSPNSGYNEQFF; CDR3 DNA: TGTGCCAGCTCACCGAATAGCGGCTACAATGAGCAGTTCTTC
D gene: TRBD1; clone size: NA; V gene: TRBV5-1; J gene: TRBJ2-7; CDR3 protein: CASSPGQGGEQYF; CDR3 DNA: TGCGCCAGCAGCCCCGGACAGGGTGGCGAGCAGTACTTC
D gene: NA; clone size: NA; V gene: TRBV7-2; J gene: TRBJ2-1; CDR3 protein: CASSLSVQGNEQFF; CDR3 DNA: TGTGCCAGCAGCTTATCCGTCCAGGGCAATGAGCAGTTCTTC
D gene: TRBD1; clone size: NA; V gene: TRBV5-1; J gene: TRBJ1-1; CDR3 protein: CASSSQGAVGTEAFF; CDR3 DNA: TGCGCCAGCAGCTCTCAGGGGGCGGTGGGCACTGAAGCTTTCTTT
D gene: NA; clone size: many; V gene: TRBV12-3/TRBV12-4; J gene: TRBJ1-2; CDR3 protein: CASSPRGAYGYTF; CDR3 DNA: TGTGCCAGCAGTCCTCGAGGGGCCTATGGCTACACCTTC
D gene: TRBD1; clone size: few; V gene: TRBV5-1; J gene: TRBJ1-4; CDR3 protein: CASTLTGGEKLFF; CDR3 DNA: TGCGCCAGCACCTTGACAGGGGGAGAAAAACTGTTTTTT
D gene: NA; clone size: few; V gene: TRBV2; J gene: TRBJ2-7; CDR3 protein: CASSGGRYRNYEQYF; CDR3 DNA: TGTGCCAGCAGTGGGGGGCGGTATAGAAACTACGAGCAGTACTTC
D gene: TRBD1; clone size: NA; V gene: TRBV9; J gene: TRBJ2-7; CDR3 protein: CASSVGTGQGEQYF; CDR3 DNA: TGTGCCAGCAGCGTAGGGACAGGCCAGGGGGAGCAGTACTTC
D gene: TRBD1; clone size: NA; V gene: TRBV7-2; J gene: TRBJ2-1; CDR3 protein: CASSQNAGTGYNEQFF; CDR3 DNA: TGTGCCAGCAGCCAAAACGCCGGGACAGGGTACAATGAGCAGTTCTTC
D gene: TRBD1; clone size: many; V gene: TRBV5-1; J gene: TRBJ2-2; CDR3 protein: CASSAMGQGNTGELFF; CDR3 DNA: TGCGCCAGCAGCGCGATGGGACAGGGCAACACCGGGGAGCTGTTTTTT
D gene: TRBD1; clone size: NA; V gene: TRBV15; J gene: TRBJ2-3; CDR3 protein: CATSRGTGQGSDTQYF; CDR3 DNA: TGTGCCACCAGCAGAGGAACGGGACAGGGGTCAGATACGCAGTATTTT
D gene: NA; clone size: few; V gene: TRBV27; J gene: TRBJ2-3; CDR3 protein: CASSTYLVSTDTQYF; CDR3 DNA: TGTGCCAGCAGTACCTACCTCGTTTCCACAGATACGCAGTATTTT
D gene: TRBD1; clone size: NA; V gene: TRBV29-1; J gene: TRBJ1-1; CDR3 protein: CSVGTGGAGAFF; CDR3 DNA: TGCAGCGTCGGGACAGGGGGCGCAGGAGCTTTCTTT
D gene: TRBD1; clone size: few; V gene: TRBV11-2; J gene: TRBJ2-7; CDR3 protein: CASSNGQVLSYEQYF; CDR3 DNA: TGTGCCAGCAGCAACGGACAGGTTCTATCCTACGAGCAGTACTTC
D gene: TRBD2; clone size: few; V gene: TRBV7-2; J gene: TRBJ2-2; CDR3 protein: CASSLALGLAGETGELFF; CDR3 DNA: TGTGCCAGCAGCTTAGCGCTGGGACTAGCGGGGGAGACCGGGGAGCTGTTTTTT
D gene: NA; clone size: few; V gene: TRBV6-2/TRBV6-3; J gene: TRBJ2-3; CDR3 protein: CASRGSIGTSTDTQYF; CDR3 DNA: TGTGCCAGCAGGGGTTCTATAGGGACTAGCACAGATACGCAGTATTTT
D gene: NA; clone size: few; V gene: TRBV4-3; J gene: TRBJ2-3; CDR3 protein: CASSQDLVGAVTDTQYF; CDR3 DNA: TGCGCCAGCAGCCAAGATCTGGTGGGGGCAGTCACAGATACGCAGTATTTT